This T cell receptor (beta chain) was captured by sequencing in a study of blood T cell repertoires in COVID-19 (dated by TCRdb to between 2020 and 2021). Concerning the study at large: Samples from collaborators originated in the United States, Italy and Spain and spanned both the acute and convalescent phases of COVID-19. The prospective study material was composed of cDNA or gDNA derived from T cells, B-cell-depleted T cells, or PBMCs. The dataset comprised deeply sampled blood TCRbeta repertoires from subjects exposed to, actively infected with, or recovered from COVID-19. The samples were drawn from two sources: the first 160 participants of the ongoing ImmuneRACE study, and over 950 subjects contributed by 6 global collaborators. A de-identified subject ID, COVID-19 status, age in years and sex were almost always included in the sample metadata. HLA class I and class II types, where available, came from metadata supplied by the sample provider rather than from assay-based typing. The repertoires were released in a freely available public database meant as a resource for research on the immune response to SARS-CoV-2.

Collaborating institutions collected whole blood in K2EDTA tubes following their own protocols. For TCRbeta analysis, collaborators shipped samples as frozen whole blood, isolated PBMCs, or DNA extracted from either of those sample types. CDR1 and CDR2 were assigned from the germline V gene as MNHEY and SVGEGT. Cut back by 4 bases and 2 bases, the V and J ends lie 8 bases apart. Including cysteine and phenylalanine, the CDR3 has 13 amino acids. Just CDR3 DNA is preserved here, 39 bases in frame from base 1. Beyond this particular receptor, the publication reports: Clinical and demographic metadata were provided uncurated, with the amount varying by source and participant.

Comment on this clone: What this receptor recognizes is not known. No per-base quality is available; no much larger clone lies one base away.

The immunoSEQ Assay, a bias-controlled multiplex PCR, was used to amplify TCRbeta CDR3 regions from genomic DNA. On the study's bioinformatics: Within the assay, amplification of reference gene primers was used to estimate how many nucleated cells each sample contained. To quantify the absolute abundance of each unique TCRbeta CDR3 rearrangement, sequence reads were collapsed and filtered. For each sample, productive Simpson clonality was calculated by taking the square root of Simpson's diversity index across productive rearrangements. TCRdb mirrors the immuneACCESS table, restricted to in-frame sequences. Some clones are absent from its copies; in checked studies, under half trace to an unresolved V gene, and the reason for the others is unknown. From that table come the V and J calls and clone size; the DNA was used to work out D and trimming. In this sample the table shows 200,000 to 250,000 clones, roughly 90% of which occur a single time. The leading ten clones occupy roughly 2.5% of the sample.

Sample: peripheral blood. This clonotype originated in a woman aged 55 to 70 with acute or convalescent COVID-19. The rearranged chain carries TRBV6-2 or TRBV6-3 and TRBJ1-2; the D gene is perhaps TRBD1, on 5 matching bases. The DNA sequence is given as TGTGCCAGCAGTTTGACAGTCAACTATGGCTACACCTTC. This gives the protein CASSLTVNYGYTF.